The clone carrying this TCR beta chain has more than one count but fewer than ten. Its antigen is unidentified. This sample is drawn from a study of beta chain features in type 1 diabetes. Whole-study findings and limits: Type 1 diabetes patients had TCRB CDR3s that were shorter (moderately but significantly so) in all four CD4+ subsets.

Each of the CD4+ naive, central memory, regulatory and stem cell-like memory populations was sorted via CD45RO/CCR7/CD25/CD127/CD95/CD27. The CDR3 extends over 17 amino acids. Germline assignment: CDR1 SGHAT and CDR2 FQNNGV. V was clipped by 2 bases and J by 4 bases; unmatched bases: 8. The investigators reverse transcribed all of the isolated RNA, so they sequenced expressed TCRB transcripts. Naive, central memory and regulatory T cell samples yielded about 4 million reads on average. The method was immunoSEQ multiplex PCR; TCRdb's version includes in-frame clones alone and lacks a portion of them. The sample yields about 340,000 clones, about 13% seen once.

This receptor was obtained from a woman under 30 with type 1 diabetes. The chain has TRBV11-2 and TRBJ2-1; 10 bases align to TRBD2. Material: naive CD4+ T cells from blood. The CDR3 region has the DNA TGTGCCAGCAGCTTAATCCTAGCGGGAGAGGGTTACAATGAGCAGTTCTTC. Encoded protein: CASSLILAGEGYNEQFF.